These 19 T cell receptor beta chains share one sample of origin, sequenced in a study of T cell responses to AZD1222 COVID-19 vaccine. The method was immunoSEQ multiplex PCR; TCRdb's version includes in-frame clones alone and lacks a portion of them. The table shows over 130,000 clones, with about 91% occurring only once. Sequencing used peripheral blood, obtained 28 days after the second AZD1222 dose. These TCRs come from an adult who received the AZD1222 COVID-19 vaccine.

The rearrangement links TRBV24-1 to TRBJ2-3; 7 nucleotides align to TRBD1. Germline V lookup: CDR1 KGHDR, CDR2 SFDVKD. The CDR3 spans 13 residues. The V gene end was trimmed by 7 bases and the J gene end by 1 base; junction bases not matched to a gene: 1. DNA of the CDR3: TGTGCCACCAGCGGACAGGGCACAGATACGCAGTATTTT. It translates to CATSGQGTDTQYF.

V usage is TRBV4-1 and J usage is TRBJ1-2; D possibly corresponds to TRBD1 (6 bases). CDR3 length: 14 amino acids. The V gene's germline CDR1 is MGHRA and CDR2 YSYEKL. Trimming took off 1 base at V and 5 bases at J, with 11 bases between the two ends. CDR3 in amino acids: CASSQGTVPYGYTF. The CDR3, as DNA: TGCGCCAGCAGCCAAGGGACAGTTCCTTATGGCTACACCTTC.

The CDR3 protein is CASSYSTGLLEAFF. The CDR3 DNA reads TGTGCCAGCAGTTACTCGACAGGGCTACTCGAAGCTTTCTTT. The V gene is TRBV6-6, the J gene TRBJ1-1, with 7 bases fitting TRBD1. The CDR3 is made up of 14 amino acids. V dropped 0 bases and J dropped 8; count of bases not matched to a gene: 6. In germline, CDR1 is MNHNY, CDR2 SVGAGI (reference sequence).

CDR3 nucleotides: TGTGCCACCAGCAGGGCCCGGGACGCTAATGAAAAACTGTTTTTT. It yields the protein CATSRARDANEKLFF. The chain combines TRBV15 with TRBJ1-4, with a possible D match to TRBD1 (5 bases). CDR1 and CDR2 (germline): LNHNV, YYDKDF (reference sequence). The CDR3 runs 15 residues. V was pared by 3 bases and J by 3 bases, with 11 bases between.

V is TRBV11-1 and J is TRBJ2-6; weak D call: TRBD1 (5 bases). This CDR3 comprises 15 residues. The germline V gene encodes CDR1 SGHAT and CDR2 FQDESV (reference sequence). V lost 7 bases, J lost 1 base, and 11 bases lay in between. The CDR3 nucleotides read TGTGCCAGCACCAAAGGGGCGTCTGGGGCCAACGTCCTGACTTTC. This sequence encodes CASTKGASGANVLTF.

The chain uses TRBV4-1 and TRBJ1-5, with TRBD1 as a possible D gene (5 bases). CDR3 length equals 13 residues. Germline assignment: CDR1 MGHRA and CDR2 YSYEKL. Trimming shortened V by 2 bases and J by 6 bases, and 8 bases separated the two germline ends. The chain's CDR3 is CASSQFTGQPQHF. The CDR3 coding sequence is TGCGCCAGCAGCCAATTTACAGGTCAGCCCCAGCATTTT.

In this sample, this clone turned up once. The V call is TRBV19, the J call TRBJ1-2; TRBD1 aligns across 8 bases. The CDR3 runs 13 residues. Germline V gives CDR1 LNHDA, CDR2 SQIVND (reference sequence). The V and J ends lost 6 bases and 3 bases, in that order; junction bases with no gene match: 3. The CDR3 here is CASRGQGYYGYTF. The CDR3 region has the DNA TGTGCCAGTAGAGGACAGGGCTACTATGGCTACACCTTC.

This chain uses TRBV6-5 with TRBJ1-3; D is uncertain. Germline V lookup: CDR1 MNHEY, CDR2 SVGAGI. The V end was cut by 6 bases, the J end by 8 bases, with 14 bases between. This CDR3 has 13 amino acids. The CDR3 reads CASRPWTEDTIYF. CDR3 bases: TGTGCCAGCAGGCCGTGGACTGAGGACACCATATATTTT.

This clone was observed a few times. This rearrangement joins TRBV4-2 to TRBJ1-2; a weak D match, TRBD1 (5 bases). Trimming cost V 0 bases and J 7 bases, with 12 bases left between them. The V gene's germline CDR1 is LGHNA and CDR2 YNFKEQ. The CDR3 consists of 14 residues. The CDR3 spells CASSQDFGGGGYTF. The DNA of the CDR3 is TGTGCCAGCAGCCAAGATTTTGGGGGTGGTGGCTACACCTTC.

The chain links TRBV7-9 to TRBJ1-2; D is undetermined. The CDR3 sequence is 13 residues long. The germline CDR1 and CDR2 sequences are SEHNR and FQNEAQ (reference sequence). The V gene lost 5 bases and the J gene lost 3 bases, with 10 bases spanning the gap. CDR3 bases: TGTGCCAGCAGCCCAGCCCGGGACTATGGCTACACCTTC. Residues: CASSPARDYGYTF.

The rearrangement joins TRBV19 to TRBJ1-6; perhaps TRBD1 as D (6 bases). This CDR3 has 15 residues. Trimming stripped 3 bases from V and 10 bases from J, with 16 bases between. CDR1 LNHDA and CDR2 SQIVND come from the germline V gene (reference sequence). CDR3 sequence (DNA): TGTGCCAGTAGTATCCCTCGGGCAGGGGTCTCACCCCTCCACTTT. It specifies CASSIPRAGVSPLHF.

This chain's CDR3 is CSASTRVGANVLTF. CDR3 sequence (DNA): TGCAGTGCTAGTACAAGGGTTGGGGCCAACGTCCTGACTTTC. V and J are TRBV20-1 and TRBJ2-6; D call uncertain. V lost 3 bases to trimming and J lost 3 bases, with 9 bases between them. Per the germline V gene, CDR1 is DFQATT and CDR2 is SNEGSKA (reference sequence). This CDR3 contains 14 residues.

The chain is built from TRBV5-1 and TRBJ2-3, with D uncertain. Germline-derived CDR1 and CDR2 are SGHRS and YFSETQ. The CDR3 is 14 residues long. With 0 bases removed from V and 1 base from J, the gap between germline ends came to 6 bases. CDR3 DNA sequence: TGCGCCAGCAGCTTGGGCGCAGGCACAGATACGCAGTATTTT. It codes for CASSLGAGTDTQYF. Together with reference TRBV5-1 and TRBJ2-3, the CDR3 gives the full variable domain: KAGVTQTPRYLIKTRGQQVTLSCSPISGHRSVSWYQQTPGQGLQFLFEYFSETQRNKGNFPGRFSGRQFSNSRSEMNVSTLELGDSALYLCASSLGAGTDTQYFGPGTRLTVL.

The V gene is TRBV4-3, the J gene TRBJ2-3, with D unresolved. The V and J ends lost 1 base and 4 bases respectively, with 15 bases between them. CDR1 and CDR2 from the germline V gene are LGHNA and YSLEER. The CDR3 totals 16 residues. The CDR3 is CASSQAVGPRADTQYF. As DNA, the CDR3 is TGCGCCAGCAGCCAAGCGGTAGGGCCACGCGCAGATACGCAGTATTTT.

The rearrangement joins TRBV11-3 to TRBJ2-5; D uncertain. Germline lookup yields CDR1 SGHNT and CDR2 YENEEA. CDR3 length equals 12 residues. V lost 4 bases and J lost 2, with 5 bases in between. CDR3 loop: CASSSSQETQYF. Here the CDR3 DNA reads TGTGCCAGCAGCTCCTCTCAAGAGACCCAGTACTTC.

The genes are TRBV7-2 and TRBJ1-6; D is ambiguous. The CDR3 runs to 14 residues. Trimming stripped 5 bases from V and 7 bases from J, with 12 bases between. The germline gives CDR1 SGHTA, CDR2 FQGNSA. CDR3 loop: CASSHYGENSPLHF. The CDR3 DNA reads TGTGCCAGCAGCCACTATGGGGAAAATTCACCCCTCCACTTT.

The chain links TRBV7-9 to TRBJ2-7, with TRBD1 identical over 7 bases. Germline assignment: CDR1 SEHNR and CDR2 FQNEAQ (reference sequence). The CDR3 is 15 residues long. With V trimmed by 4 bases and J by 2 bases, 8 bases remained unmatched. The CDR3 coding sequence is TGTGCCAGCAGCTCCCCGACAGGGCGAACCTACGAGCAGTACTTC. Its translation: CASSSPTGRTYEQYF.

This clone has a handful of counts. The chain recombines TRBV11-3 with TRBJ2-5, with a weak D call TRBD1 (6 bases). Trimming took off 5 bases at V and 2 bases at J, with 9 bases between the two ends. The CDR3 runs 13 residues. In germline, CDR1 is SGHNT, CDR2 YENEEA. In DNA form, the CDR3 reads TGTGCCAGCAGCCGAGGACAGCAAGAGACCCAGTACTTC. The encoded protein is CASSRGQQETQYF. Complete variable domain (other parts from reference TRBV11-3 and TRBJ2-5): EAGVVQSPRYKIIEKKQPVAFWCNPISGHNTLYWYLQNLGQGPELLIRYENEEAVDDSQLPKDRFSAERLKGVDSTLKIQPAELGDSAVYLCASSRGQQETQYFGPGTRLLVL.

The chain couples TRBV13 to TRBJ1-1; a weak D match, TRBD1 (6 bases). CDR1 PRHDT and CDR2 FYEKMQ come from the germline V gene (reference sequence). Trimming removed 5 bases from V and 1 base from J, with 11 bases in between. The CDR3 sequence is 14 residues long. CDR3 bases: TGTGCCAGCAGCACTTGGACAGAGAACACTGAAGCTTTCTTT. Encoded protein: CASSTWTENTEAFF.